The rows below give T cell receptor beta chains drawn from one sample of a study of low-dose radiotherapy and immunotherapy resistance in tumors. Each CDR3 protein is one row after TCRdb ran MiXCR on the reads. The sample holds more than 70,000 distinct CDR3 sequences, 20% seen once. Sequences were derived from PBMCs, sampled after low-dose radiotherapy plus immunotherapy. Every receptor here comes from a female donor with ovarian cancer. CDR3s include the opening cysteine and the closing phenylalanine or tryptophan. A D gene is named only where the DNA matches it firmly. The size field is filled for only some rows; it gives once, few, many or a size class.

d_call	clone_size	v_call	j_call	cdr3_aa	cdr3_nt
TRBD1	many	TRBV7-9	TRBJ1-2	CASSLAGQGGGYTF	TGTGCCAGCAGCTTAGCTGGACAGGGGGGCGGCTACACCTTC
.	many	TRBV13	TRBJ2-1	CASSLTGGEQFF	TGTGCCAGCAGCTTAACCGGGGGTGAGCAGTTCTTC
TRBD1	many	TRBV29-1	TRBJ2-2	CSVEGGTGGRTGELFF	TGCAGCGTTGAAGGGGGGACAGGGGGACGAACCGGGGAGCTGTTTTTT
.	many	TRBV6-2/TRBV6-3	TRBJ2-5	CASSRGGRSQETQYF	TGTGCCAGCAGTAGGGGGGGCAGGAGCCAAGAGACCCAGTACTTC
.	many	TRBV3-1	TRBJ2-4	CASSSHRESKNIQYF	TGTGCCAGCAGCTCCCACAGGGAGTCCAAAAACATTCAGTACTTC
.	.	TRBV6-1	TRBJ1-1	CASISRANTEAFF	TGTGCCAGCATATCGCGGGCGAACACTGAAGCTTTCTTT
.	many	TRBV4-3	TRBJ2-7	CASSQELTGIPYEQYF	TGCGCCAGCAGCCAAGAGTTAACAGGGATTCCCTACGAGCAGTACTTC
TRBD1	many	TRBV7-2	TRBJ2-7	CASTGGIFVEGREQYF	TGTGCCAGCACAGGGGGTATATTTGTAGAGGGCCGCGAGCAGTACTTC
.	many	TRBV4-1	TRBJ1-6	CASTSLVNNSPLHF	TGCGCCAGCACCTCACTCGTCAATAATTCACCCCTCCACTTT
.	.	TRBV12-3/TRBV12-4	TRBJ2-2	CASSKATGTPNTGELFF	TGTGCCAGCAGTAAGGCAACCGGGACCCCGAACACCGGGGAGCTGTTTTTT
.	many	TRBV14	TRBJ1-3	CASSQRGIVSAAGNTIYF	TGTGCCAGCAGCCAAAGGGGGATTGTGTCTGCGGCTGGAAACACCATATATTTT
TRBD1	.	TRBV7-8	TRBJ2-7	CASTLDGQGAYEQYF	TGTGCCAGCACTCTAGACGGACAGGGGGCCTACGAGCAGTACTTC
.	many	TRBV5-1	TRBJ1-6	CASSLNTDPYSPLHF	TGCGCCAGCAGCTTGAACACTGATCCGTATTCACCCCTCCACTTT
.	.	TRBV7-7	TRBJ2-5	CASSGRTGIGTQYF	TGTGCTAGCAGCGGCCGGACTGGGATAGGGACCCAGTACTTC
TRBD1	many	TRBV19	TRBJ1-6	CASTRTGRNSPLHF	TGTGCCAGTACCCGGACAGGGCGGAATTCACCCCTCCACTTT
.	few	TRBV29-1	TRBJ2-5	CSAKGRIQETQYF	TGCAGCGCTAAGGGACGGATCCAAGAGACCCAGTACTTC
.	many	TRBV3-1	TRBJ1-2	CASSQGDLVHTF	TGTGCCAGCAGCCAAGGCGACCTCGTCCACACCTTC
TRBD1	many	TRBV12-3/TRBV12-4	TRBJ1-5	CASSFQTGSGQPQHF	TGTGCCAGCAGTTTCCAGACAGGGAGCGGCCAGCCCCAGCATTTT
TRBD1	many	TRBV24-1	TRBJ2-7	CATSDADRSVYEQYF	TGTGCCACCAGTGATGCGGACAGGTCAGTCTACGAGCAGTACTTC
.	many	TRBV30	TRBJ2-7	CAWSVNPGRPSGYEQYF	TGTGCCTGGAGTGTAAATCCGGGGCGGCCCAGCGGCTACGAGCAGTACTTC
.	many	TRBV11-3	TRBJ2-5	CASSLEETQYF	TGTGCCAGCAGCTTAGAAGAGACCCAGTACTTC
.	many	TRBV4-1	TRBJ2-1	CASSQANLITYNEQFF	TGCGCCAGCAGCCAAGCTAACTTGATAACATACAATGAGCAGTTCTTC
TRBD2	.	TRBV6-2/TRBV6-3	TRBJ2-7	CASKLAGGYEQYF	TGTGCCAGCAAACTAGCGGGGGGCTACGAGCAGTACTTC
.	many	TRBV9	TRBJ2-7	CASSSAEGRHSYEQYF	TGTGCCAGCAGCTCAGCGGAGGGTCGACACTCCTACGAGCAGTACTTC
TRBD2	many	TRBV5-5	TRBJ2-2	CASSYLAGQSGELFF	TGTGCCAGCAGCTACCTAGCGGGTCAAAGCGGGGAGCTGTTTTTT
.	many	TRBV18	TRBJ2-7	CASSPPWTGVLTEQYF	TGTGCCAGCTCACCACCTTGGACGGGGGTACTTACCGAGCAGTACTTC
.	many	TRBV4-1	TRBJ1-2	CASSQDSQGIWYGYTF	TGCGCCAGCAGCCAAGATAGTCAGGGAATTTGGTATGGCTACACCTTC
.	.	TRBV28	TRBJ1-5	CATRVGSQPQHF	TGTGCCACCAGGGTCGGTAGTCAGCCCCAGCATTTT
.	few	TRBV27	TRBJ1-2	CASSLSPTVNYGYTF	TGTGCCAGCAGTTTAAGTCCCACCGTCAACTATGGCTACACCTTC
TRBD1	few	TRBV2	TRBJ1-1	CASQTNYLTGGTEAFF	TGTGCCAGTCAGACCAATTACCTGACAGGGGGCACTGAAGCTTTCTTT
.	.	TRBV12-3/TRBV12-4	TRBJ2-5	CASSPGFRAQYF	TGTGCCAGCAGTCCCGGGTTTCGGGCCCAGTACTTC
.	many	TRBV3-1	TRBJ1-6	CASSQESSPLHF	TGTGCCAGCAGCCAAGAAAGCTCACCCCTCCACTTT
TRBD1	many	TRBV15	TRBJ1-6	CATSRSHRGLSYNSPLHF	TGTGCCACCAGCAGATCCCACAGGGGGCTCTCCTATAATTCACCCCTCCACTTT
TRBD1	few	TRBV19	TRBJ1-2	CASSTWTGTVNYGYTF	TGTGCCAGTAGTACCTGGACAGGGACCGTGAACTATGGCTACACCTTC
TRBD1	many	TRBV6-8	TRBJ2-5	CASSTGQLGAQYF	TGTGCCAGCAGTACGGGACAGCTCGGGGCCCAGTACTTC
.	many	TRBV6-2/TRBV6-3	TRBJ2-7	CASSVIYPPRYEQYF	TGTGCCAGCAGTGTCATTTATCCCCCCCGCTACGAGCAGTACTTC
TRBD1	many	TRBV20-1	TRBJ1-1	CSAPANRGFLYTEAFF	TGCAGTGCCCCCGCGAACAGGGGATTTTTGTACACTGAAGCTTTCTTT
.	many	TRBV5-1	TRBJ2-3	CASSLATNMQYF	TGCGCCAGCAGCTTGGCCACCAACATGCAGTATTTT
.	many	TRBV3-1	TRBJ2-7	CASSQSGAGSGSYEQYF	TGTGCCAGCAGCCAATCTGGGGCCGGATCAGGATCCTACGAGCAGTACTTC
TRBD1	many	TRBV29-1	TRBJ2-7	CSVAPGQPYEQYF	TGCAGCGTTGCACCGGGACAGCCTTACGAGCAGTACTTC
TRBD1	many	TRBV6-2/TRBV6-3	TRBJ2-2	CASSSIPTGTGVAGELFF	TGTGCCAGCAGTTCTATCCCCACCGGGACAGGGGTTGCCGGGGAGCTGTTTTTT
TRBD1	many	TRBV5-1	TRBJ2-5	CASSDTRGTGQETQYF	TGCGCCAGCAGCGACACTCGAGGGACAGGACAAGAGACCCAGTACTTC
TRBD1	many	TRBV4-1	TRBJ2-6	CASRRQGLGSGANVLTF	TGCGCCAGCAGGCGACAGGGGCTCGGCTCTGGGGCCAACGTCCTGACTTTC
.	many	TRBV28	TRBJ1-5	CASSRARNQPQHF	TGTGCCAGCAGCCGTGCCCGAAATCAGCCCCAGCATTTT
.	many	TRBV7-2	TRBJ2-3	CASSLGASVSTDTQYF	TGTGCCAGCAGCTTAGGGGCTAGCGTGAGCACAGATACGCAGTATTTT
.	.	TRBV27	TRBJ2-7	CASSLTAMVSYEQYF	TGTGCCAGCAGTTTAACGGCGATGGTCTCCTACGAGCAGTACTTC
TRBD1	many	TRBV7-9	TRBJ1-2	CASSLATGGGGGGYTF	TGTGCCAGCAGCTTAGCCACAGGGGGAGGTGGCGGAGGCTACACCTTC
.	.	TRBV7-9	TRBJ2-3	CASSHRVDLTDTQYF	TGTGCCAGCAGCCACAGGGTGGATCTCACAGATACGCAGTATTTT
.	.	TRBV19	TRBJ1-5	CASRYVYRDSNQPQHF	TGTGCCAGTAGATACGTTTACAGAGATAGCAATCAGCCCCAGCATTTT
.	many	TRBV3-1	TRBJ2-2	CASSQDINVHTGELFF	TGTGCCAGCAGCCAAGATATCAATGTCCACACCGGGGAGCTGTTTTTT
TRBD2	many	TRBV6-5	TRBJ2-5	CASMLAGRETQYF	TGTGCCAGCATGTTAGCGGGACGGGAGACCCAGTACTTC
TRBD1	many	TRBV19	TRBJ1-2	CASGGTGANYGYTF	TGTGCCAGTGGTGGGACAGGGGCTAACTATGGCTACACCTTC
TRBD2	many	TRBV9	TRBJ2-3	CASSVVGLASASTDTQYF	TGTGCCAGCAGCGTAGTCGGACTAGCATCGGCTAGCACAGATACGCAGTATTTT
TRBD1	many	TRBV19	TRBJ2-1	CASSATGNVGEQFF	TGTGCCAGTAGTGCGACAGGGAATGTAGGTGAGCAGTTCTTC
TRBD2	many	TRBV6-2/TRBV6-3	TRBJ2-1	CASSFLTLLAGGYNEQFF	TGTGCCAGCAGTTTCCTCACCCTCCTAGCGGGGGGGTACAATGAGCAGTTCTTC
.	many	TRBV20-1	TRBJ1-2	CSARVERGAWGYTF	TGCAGTGCTAGAGTGGAGCGGGGGGCGTGGGGCTACACCTTC
.	many	TRBV29-1	TRBJ2-7	CSVVLGYYEQYF	TGCAGCGTGGTGTTGGGGTACTACGAGCAGTACTTC
TRBD2	many	TRBV11-3	TRBJ2-5	CASSKRLAGRETQYF	TGTGCCAGCAGCAAGCGACTAGCGGGACGAGAGACCCAGTACTTC
.	.	TRBV6-4	TRBJ2-3	CASRQGGGDTQYF	TGTGCCAGCAGGCAGGGAGGAGGAGATACGCAGTATTTT
.	many	TRBV7-9	TRBJ2-3	CASGPASFGTDTQYF	TGTGCCAGCGGACCCGCTAGCTTCGGCACAGATACGCAGTATTTT